This record concerns one TCR beta chain sequence. Additional DNA sequences in this sample encode the identical CDR3. The ends were cut back, 0 bases at V and 8 bases at J, with 8 bases in the middle. The germline V gene has CDR1 SGDLS and CDR2 YYNGEE. The CDR3 contains 12 residues. Enrolled through a virtual design, the participants were between roughly 18 and 100 years of age and came from 24 US areas. The sample originates from a study of blood T cell repertoires in COVID-19. Study overall: Some COVID-19 samples were acute and others convalescent; all came from the United States, Italy and Spain. The cDNA or gDNA used as material had been derived from T cells, B-cell-depleted T cells, or PBMCs.

Produced via immunoSEQ multiplex PCR; TCRdb's table is partial and in-frame only. The table lists some 220,000 clones, roughly 88% of them singletons, with over 3% in the top ten. The rearrangement uses TRBV9 and TRBJ1-2; D is ambiguous. Sequenced input: PBMCs or T cells enriched from blood (not recorded which). This TCR was recovered from a woman in her thirties or forties with acute COVID-19. CDR3 sequence (DNA): TGTGCCAGCAGCGTAGGGGGAGGGGGCTACACCTTC. Its translation: CASSVGGGGYTF.